Listed here are 32 T cell receptor beta chains from one sample, sequenced in a study of blood T cell repertoires in COVID-19. Repertoires were generated with immunoSEQ multiplex PCR, while TCRdb's copy carries only in-frame clones and drops some. The sample includes fewer than 350,000 clones, approximately 89% of them seen just once. What was sequenced was PBMCs or T cells enriched from blood (not recorded which). These receptors all come from a woman between 40 and 50 years old who had recovered from COVID-19.

J is TRBJ2-5 and V is TRBV7-2; 16 bases are shared with TRBD2. CDR1 and CDR2 (germline): SGHTA, FQGNSA. V was pared by 5 bases and J by 2 bases, with 2 bases of the junction left unmatched. This CDR3 has 16 amino acids. The CDR3 DNA is TGTGCCAGCAGCCCGGGACTAGCGGGAGGGCAAGAGACCCAGTACTTC. It codes for CASSPGLAGGQETQYF.

This chain links TRBV6-5 with TRBJ1-3; TRBD1 matches 7 bases. The V and J ends lost 9 bases and 0 bases, in that order; junction bases with no gene match: 8. Germline-derived CDR1 and CDR2 are MNHEY and SVGAGI. This CDR3 contains 15 residues. The DNA for the CDR3 is TGTGCCAGTTCGTTACAGGGGAACTCTGGAAACACCATATATTTT. It yields the protein CASSLQGNSGNTIYF.

This rearrangement joins TRBV7-2 to TRBJ1-6, with D possibly matching TRBD1 (5 bases). Germline V CDR1 and CDR2: SGHTA, FQGNSA. This CDR3 has 14 residues. Trimming shortened V by 5 bases and J by 8 bases, and 13 bases separated the two germline ends. The CDR3 DNA reads TGTGCCAGCAGCCCTGTCGGGGGAGATTCACCCCTCCACTTT. This sequence encodes CASSPVGGDSPLHF.

The chain combines TRBV20-1 with TRBJ2-3, with no clear D. The CDR3 contains 11 residues. V was shortened by 1 base and J by 6 bases, with 5 bases between the two germline ends. Per germline, CDR1 DFQATT and CDR2 SNEGSKA (reference sequence). The CDR3 loop is CSARVADTQYF. CDR3 nucleotide sequence: TGCAGTGCTAGAGTTGCGGATACGCAGTATTTT.

The chain uses TRBV27 and TRBJ1-5, with D possibly matching TRBD1 (5 bases). CDR3 size: 13 residues. Between the trimmed V and J ends, which lost 0 bases and 7 bases, there was a span of 7 bases. Germline CDR1 is MNHEY and CDR2 is SMNVEV (reference sequence). The CDR3, as DNA: TGTGCCAGCAGTTTATCAACAGGCCAGCCCCAGCATTTT. It encodes CASSLSTGQPQHF.

This clone has a single count. V and J are TRBV2 and TRBJ2-7, with 9 nucleotides matching TRBD1. V was clipped by 4 bases and J by 6 bases; unmatched bases: 10. CDR1 and CDR2 from the germline V gene are SNHLY and FYNNEI. The CDR3 has 15 residues. The CDR3 region is CASSVSAGTGSEQYF. The CDR3 DNA follows: TGTGCCAGCAGTGTGAGCGCCGGGACAGGGTCCGAGCAGTACTTC.

The chain employs TRBV5-1 and TRBJ2-7; TRBD1 matches at 9 bases. The CDR3 covers 12 residues. The junction had 3 bases not matched to a gene; V was cut back by 7 bases and J by 4 bases. Germline loops: CDR1 SGHRS, CDR2 YFSETQ. CDR3 region: CASGGQGYEQYF. The CDR3 coding sequence is TGCGCCAGCGGGGGACAGGGTTACGAGCAGTACTTC.

About this clone: A junction boundary mismatches the germline segment, possibly from a read error. The V call is TRBV10-3, the J call TRBJ2-7; 9 bases match TRBD2. The germline V gene encodes CDR1 ENHRY and CDR2 SYGVKD. The CDR3 length is 11 residues. CDR3 residues: CAISGGGALNF. CDR3 nucleotides: TGTGCCATCAGTGGCGGGGGGGCGCTGAACTTC.

The gene calls are TRBV28 and TRBJ2-1; 7 bases match TRBD1. The CDR3 is 14 residues long. Germline loops: CDR1 MDHEN, CDR2 SYDVKM. J was trimmed by 8 bases and V by 3 bases; bases with no gene match: 7. Here the CDR3 DNA reads TGTGCCAGCAGTTTGCCCGGGACAGTCTATGAGCAGTTCTTC. This encodes CASSLPGTVYEQFF.

CDR3 bases: TGTGCCAGCAGTCCTTTTACCGGGGAGCTGTTTTTT. Protein: CASSPFTGELFF. This rearrangement joins TRBV12-3 or TRBV12-4 to TRBJ2-2; D uncertain. This CDR3 is 12 amino acids long. V lost 5 bases, J lost 5 bases, and 6 bases lay in between.

The V call is TRBV13, the J call TRBJ2-3; 8 nucleotides align to TRBD2. CDR3 length: 16 residues. Trimming took 4 bases from V and 0 from J; bases not matched to a gene: 6. Germline values: CDR1 PRHDT, CDR2 FYEKMQ (reference sequence). CDR3 in DNA: TGTGCCAGCAGCTCCGGGAGGGGCAAGAGCACAGATACGCAGTATTTT. Residues: CASSSGRGKSTDTQYF.

This clone showed up just once. The chain recombines TRBV29-1 with TRBJ2-5; D possibly corresponds to TRBD2 (5 bases). This CDR3 region has 12 residues. The germline V gene encodes CDR1 SQVTM and CDR2 ANQGSEA. The germline V and J ends were trimmed by 6 bases and 5 bases, with 13 bases remaining between them. The CDR3 loop is CSVRSGVETQYF. CDR3 nucleotides: TGCAGCGTGCGGTCCGGGGTTGAGACCCAGTACTTC.

This chain uses TRBV5-6 with TRBJ1-3; the D is unclear. Trimming shortened V by 4 bases and J by 0 bases, and 11 bases separated the two germline ends. CDR1 and CDR2 (germline): SGHDT, YYEEEE. This CDR3 has 15 residues. The CDR3 DNA reads TGTGCCAGCAGCCCAGTGGGAGTCTCTGGAAACACCATATATTTT. This translates into CASSPVGVSGNTIYF.

This chain uses TRBV4-1 with TRBJ1-5, with D possibly matching TRBD1 (5 bases). CDR3 size: 16 residues. In germline, CDR1 is MGHRA, CDR2 YSYEKL. Trimming removed 0 bases at V and 4 bases at J, with 13 bases between. The CDR3 region is CASSQDRPQANQPQHF. In nucleotides, the CDR3 is TGCGCCAGCAGCCAAGATCGCCCACAGGCGAATCAGCCCCAGCATTTT.

The rearrangement joins TRBV9 to TRBJ2-7, with 7 positions matching TRBD2. Germline V gene data show CDR1 as SGDLS and CDR2 as YYNGEE. Trimming cost V 2 bases and J 7 bases; bases outside gene matches: 9. The CDR3 has 14 amino acids. In DNA, the CDR3 is TGTGCCAGCAGCGTTCAAGCGGGATGGGAAGAGCAGTACTTC. Its protein product is CASSVQAGWEEQYF.

CDR3 DNA sequence: TGTGCCAGTAGTATAAGGGAGTACAATGAGCAGTTCTTC. Translating it yields CASSIREYNEQFF. This chain links TRBV19 with TRBJ2-1; a possible D gene is TRBD2 (5 bases). Trimming left V 2 bases short and J 4 bases short, with 6 bases between. The CDR3 has 13 residues. CDR1 LNHDA and CDR2 SQIVND come from the germline V gene (reference sequence). Complete variable domain (other parts from reference TRBV19 and TRBJ2-1): DGGITQSPKYLFRKEGQNVTLSCEQNLNHDAMYWYRQDPGQGLRLIYYSQIVNDFQKGDIAEGYSVSREKKESFPLTVTSAQKNPTAFYLCASSIREYNEQFFGPGTRLTVL.

The chain has TRBV6-5 and TRBJ1-4; TRBD1 aligns across 9 bases. Looked up from germline, CDR1 is MNHEY and CDR2 is SVGAGI. CDR3 length equals 13 residues. With 9 bases clipped from V and 7 bases from J, the junction kept 6 bases outside the gene matches. The CDR3 nucleotides read TGTGCCAGTACTACAGGGGGCCTTGAAAAACTGTTTTTT. Amino acids: CASTTGGLEKLFF.

The V and J genes are TRBV28 and TRBJ2-5; D possibly corresponds to TRBD2 (6 bases). This CDR3 comprises 15 residues. Germline CDR1 is MDHEN and CDR2 is SYDVKM. V lost 2 bases to trimming and J lost 5 bases, with 15 bases between them. CDR3 region: CASSLPPRGRETQYF. The CDR3, as DNA: TGTGCCAGCAGTTTACCCCCCCGGGGGAGGGAGACCCAGTACTTC.

The genes are TRBV19 and TRBJ1-4; 8 nucleotides align to TRBD1. The germline gives CDR1 LNHDA, CDR2 SQIVND (reference sequence). This CDR3 comprises 14 residues. The trim removed 5 bases at V and 4 bases at J, leaving 3 bases unmatched. CDR3 coding DNA: TGTGCCAGTAGTCCCGACAGGGGTAATGAAAAACTGTTTTTT. It specifies CASSPDRGNEKLFF. Supplemented by reference TRBV19 and TRBJ1-4, the full variable domain reads DGGITQSPKYLFRKEGQNVTLSCEQNLNHDAMYWYRQDPGQGLRLIYYSQIVNDFQKGDIAEGYSVSREKKESFPLTVTSAQKNPTAFYLCASSPDRGNEKLFFGSGTQLSVL.

The chain combines TRBV5-5 with TRBJ2-7; TRBD1 matches at 8 bases. The CDR3 covers 15 residues. J was trimmed by 3 bases and V by 2 bases; bases with no gene match: 7. From germline, CDR1 is SGHKS and CDR2 YYEKEE (reference sequence). The CDR3 region has the DNA TGTGCCAGCAGCTTACCAGCACAGGGGGGCTACGAGCAGTACTTC. Translated, it gives CASSLPAQGGYEQYF.

The chain combines TRBV19 with TRBJ1-5; D unresolved. V was cut by 0 bases and J by 7 bases, with 13 bases left in between. The CDR3 has 15 residues. Germline V CDR1 and CDR2: LNHDA, SQIVND (reference sequence). CDR3 region: CASSIDEQVGQPQHF. CDR3 in DNA: TGTGCCAGTAGTATAGATGAGCAGGTAGGACAGCCCCAGCATTTT.

The rearrangement links TRBV6-5 to TRBJ2-1; possible D gene TRBD2, 6 bases. The germline gives CDR1 MNHEY, CDR2 SVGAGI. The CDR3 spans 13 residues. V was shortened by 7 bases and J by 4 bases, with 11 bases between the two germline ends. The CDR3 loop is CASTIGGYNEQFF. Written as DNA, the CDR3 is TGTGCCAGCACCATCGGAGGGTACAATGAGCAGTTCTTC.

This clone was found once. This rearrangement joins TRBV18 to TRBJ2-1; no clear D. V was shortened by 1 base and J by 7 bases, with 11 bases between the two germline ends. This CDR3 has 14 residues. The germline V gene encodes CDR1 KGHSH and CDR2 LQKENI. CDR3 residues: CASSPRQASNEQFF. CDR3 DNA: TGTGCCAGCTCACCACGCCAGGCGAGTAATGAGCAGTTCTTC.

This clone showed up just once. The chain couples TRBV9 to TRBJ2-7, with TRBD2 matching 9 bases. The CDR3 is 15 residues long. V was clipped by 3 bases and J by 5 bases; unmatched bases: 9. The germline gives CDR1 SGDLS, CDR2 YYNGEE. CDR3 amino acids: CASSAGTSPGNEQYF. CDR3 DNA: TGTGCCAGCAGCGCAGGGACTAGCCCTGGGAACGAGCAGTACTTC.

This sequence joins TRBV2 and TRBJ2-2; TRBD2 matches 9 bases. CDR3 length equals 16 residues. Germline V gene sequence: CDR1 SNHLY, CDR2 FYNNEI. V was clipped by 6 bases and J by 1 base; unmatched bases: 6. DNA for the CDR3: TGTGCCAGCAGGGGAGCGGGAGGCCAGAACACCGGGGAGCTGTTTTTT. Protein: CASRGAGGQNTGELFF.

V gene TRBV15 combines with J gene TRBJ2-7, with TRBD2 as a possible D gene (6 bases). This CDR3 comprises 16 residues. The V end lost 1 base, the J end lost 5 bases, and 18 bases lay between the germline ends. Germline V CDR1 and CDR2: LNHNV, YYDKDF (reference sequence). The CDR3 nucleotides read TGTGCCACCAGCAGAGTGGGGGACTTAGGTATCGACGAGCAGTACTTC. Translating gives CATSRVGDLGIDEQYF.

The chain couples TRBV6-5 to TRBJ2-3; TRBD2 aligns across 10 bases. The CDR3 totals 14 residues. Germline lookup yields CDR1 MNHEY and CDR2 SVGAGI. The CDR3 DNA reads as TGTGCGAGCGGGGGGGCCTCTGGCACAGATACGCAGTATTTT. It specifies CASGGASGTDTQYF.

V usage is TRBV19 and J usage is TRBJ2-7, with D possibly being TRBD1 (6 bases). The germline V gene has CDR1 LNHDA and CDR2 SQIVND (reference sequence). Trimming removed 3 bases at V and 0 bases at J, with 9 bases between. The CDR3 is 14 residues long. The CDR3 coding sequence is TGTGCCAGTAGTATCACAGGGAGCTCCTACGAGCAGTACTTC. Residues: CASSITGSSYEQYF.

The rearrangement uses TRBV3-1 (or the pseudogene TRBV3-2) and TRBJ1-5; 7 bases are a match to TRBD1. Germline V gene data show CDR1 as LGHDT and CDR2 as YNNKEL (reference sequence). V shed 2 bases and J 5 bases; nucleotides not matched to a gene: 3. This CDR3 spans 14 amino acids. CDR3 nucleotide sequence: TGTGCCAGCAGCCAACGGCAGGGGGATCAGCCCCAGCATTTT. Its protein product is CASSQRQGDQPQHF.

V gene TRBV19 combines with J gene TRBJ1-1; 7 nucleotides align to TRBD1. The CDR3 runs to 12 residues. V dropped 7 bases and J dropped 4; count of bases not matched to a gene: 3. Germline V gene data show CDR1 as LNHDA and CDR2 as SQIVND (reference sequence). The CDR3 loop is CASTDRATEAFF. CDR3 sequence (DNA): TGTGCCAGTACCGACAGGGCCACTGAAGCTTTCTTT.

This chain joins TRBV6-5 and TRBJ1-1; D might be TRBD1 (5 bases). CDR1 is MNHEY, CDR2 SVGAGI, per germline. V was trimmed by 2 bases and J by 1 base, leaving 8 bases between them. This CDR3 is built from 14 residues. CDR3: CASSYNQGNTEAFF. CDR3 coding DNA: TGTGCCAGCAGTTACAACCAGGGGAACACTGAAGCTTTCTTT.

The chain joins TRBV9 to TRBJ2-5, with D possibly TRBD1 on 6 matching bases. Per germline, CDR1 SGDLS and CDR2 YYNGEE. Trimming took 6 bases from V and 5 from J, leaving 20 bases between them. The CDR3 contains 15 residues. CDR3 nucleotides: TGTGCCAGCAACTCTGCAGGCAGGGGCGGGGAGACCCAGTACTTC. It translates to CASNSAGRGGETQYF. Looking up the rest from reference TRBV9 and TRBJ2-5 gives the full variable domain: DSGVTQTPKHLITATGQRVTLRCSPRSGDLSVYWYQQSLDQGLQFLIQYYNGEERAKGNILERFSAQQFPDLHSELNLSSLELGDSALYFCASNSAGRGGETQYFGPGTRLLVL.